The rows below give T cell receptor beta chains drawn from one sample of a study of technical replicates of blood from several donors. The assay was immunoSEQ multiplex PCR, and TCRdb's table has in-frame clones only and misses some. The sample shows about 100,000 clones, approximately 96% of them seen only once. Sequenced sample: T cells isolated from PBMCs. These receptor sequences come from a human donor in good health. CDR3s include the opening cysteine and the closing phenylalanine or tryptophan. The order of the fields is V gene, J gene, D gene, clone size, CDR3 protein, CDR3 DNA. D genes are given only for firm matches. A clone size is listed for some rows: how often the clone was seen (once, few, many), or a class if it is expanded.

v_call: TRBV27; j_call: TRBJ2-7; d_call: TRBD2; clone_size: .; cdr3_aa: CASSLSPSGYEQYF; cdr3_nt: TGTGCCAGCAGTTTATCGCCTAGCGGCTACGAGCAGTACTTC
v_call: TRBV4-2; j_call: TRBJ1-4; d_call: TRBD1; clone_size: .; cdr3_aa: CASSQDRTGDSTNEKLFF; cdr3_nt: TGTGCCAGCAGCCAAGATAGAACAGGGGACTCAACTAATGAAAAACTGTTTTTT
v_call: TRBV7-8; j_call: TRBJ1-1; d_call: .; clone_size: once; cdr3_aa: CASSLSVREAFF; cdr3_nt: TGTGCCAGCAGCTTAAGTGTCAGGGAAGCTTTCTTT
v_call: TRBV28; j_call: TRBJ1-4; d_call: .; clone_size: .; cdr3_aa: CASRWGRGEKLFF; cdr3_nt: TGTGCCAGCAGATGGGGCAGGGGTGAAAAACTGTTTTTT
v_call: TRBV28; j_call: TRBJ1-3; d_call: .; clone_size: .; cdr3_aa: CAILDLDSSGNTIYF; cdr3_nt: TGTGCCATCCTTGACCTGGACAGCTCTGGAAACACCATATATTTT
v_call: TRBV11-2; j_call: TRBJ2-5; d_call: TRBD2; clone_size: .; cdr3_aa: CASSLGTSGLQETQYF; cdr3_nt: TGTGCCAGCAGCTTAGGGACTAGCGGGCTCCAAGAGACCCAGTACTTC
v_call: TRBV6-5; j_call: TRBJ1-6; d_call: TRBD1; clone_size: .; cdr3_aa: CASSYLGTGPSPLHF; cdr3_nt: TGTGCCAGCAGTTACTTAGGGACAGGGCCATCACCCCTCCACTTT
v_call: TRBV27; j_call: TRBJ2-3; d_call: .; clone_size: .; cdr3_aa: CASSPGWATDTQYF; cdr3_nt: TGTGCCAGCAGTCCCGGTTGGGCCACAGATACGCAGTATTTT
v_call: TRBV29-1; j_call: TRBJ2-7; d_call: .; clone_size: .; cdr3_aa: CSVELYYEQYF; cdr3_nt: TGCAGCGTTGAGCTCTACTACGAGCAGTACTTC
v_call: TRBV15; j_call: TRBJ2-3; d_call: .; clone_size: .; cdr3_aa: CATSRDPRVNWDTQYF; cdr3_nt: TGTGCCACCAGCAGAGATCCGAGAGTAAACTGGGATACGCAGTATTTT
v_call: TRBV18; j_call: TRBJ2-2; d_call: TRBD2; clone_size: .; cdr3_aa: CASSPVAGGGTGELFF; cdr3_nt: TGTGCCAGCTCACCAGTAGCGGGAGGAGGTACCGGGGAGCTGTTTTTT
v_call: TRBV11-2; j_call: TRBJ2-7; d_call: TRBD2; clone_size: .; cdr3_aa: CASSLGQREINEQYF; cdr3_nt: TGTGCCAGCAGCTTAGGACAGCGGGAGATCAACGAGCAGTACTTC
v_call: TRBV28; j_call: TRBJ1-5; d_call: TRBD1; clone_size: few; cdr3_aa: CASEPGQGYNQPQHF; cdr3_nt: TGTGCCAGCGAACCGGGACAGGGGTACAATCAGCCCCAGCATTTT
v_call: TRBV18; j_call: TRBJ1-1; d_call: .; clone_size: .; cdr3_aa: CASSPLQDTEAFF; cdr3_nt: TGTGCCAGCTCACCATTACAGGACACTGAAGCTTTCTTT
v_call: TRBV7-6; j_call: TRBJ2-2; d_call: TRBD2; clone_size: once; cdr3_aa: CASSLATSGLNTGELFF; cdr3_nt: TGTGCCAGCAGCTTAGCCACTAGCGGATTAAACACCGGGGAGCTGTTTTTT
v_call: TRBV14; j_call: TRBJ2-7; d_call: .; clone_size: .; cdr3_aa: CASSQVWVAVSYEQYF; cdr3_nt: TGTGCCAGCAGCCAAGTCTGGGTAGCGGTCTCCTACGAGCAGTACTTC
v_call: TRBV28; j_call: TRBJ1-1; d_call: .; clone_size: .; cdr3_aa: CASSLWSLMNTEAFF; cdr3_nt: TGTGCCAGCAGTTTATGGAGCTTAATGAACACTGAAGCTTTCTTT
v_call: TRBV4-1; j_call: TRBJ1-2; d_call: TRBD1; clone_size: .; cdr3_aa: CASSQGQGVYGYTF; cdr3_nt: TGCGCCAGCAGCCAAGGACAGGGCGTCTATGGCTACACCTTC
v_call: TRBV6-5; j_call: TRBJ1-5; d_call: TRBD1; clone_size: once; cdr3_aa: CASSYLRGHNQPQHF; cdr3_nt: TGTGCCAGCAGTTACCTCAGGGGGCACAATCAGCCCCAGCATTTT
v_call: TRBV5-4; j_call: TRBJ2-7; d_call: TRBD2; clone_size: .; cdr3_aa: CASSLSTLAGVIEQYF; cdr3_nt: TGTGCCAGCAGCTTGTCAACGCTAGCGGGAGTAATAGAGCAGTACTTC
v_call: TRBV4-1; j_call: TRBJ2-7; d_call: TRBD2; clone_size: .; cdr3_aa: CASSQDRLAGSSSYEQYF; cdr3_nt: TGCGCCAGCAGCCAAGATCGTCTAGCGGGTTCGAGCTCCTACGAGCAGTACTTC
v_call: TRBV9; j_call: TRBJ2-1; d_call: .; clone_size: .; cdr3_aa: CASSVAGQGNEQFF; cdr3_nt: TGTGCCAGCAGCGTAGCGGGCCAGGGCAATGAGCAGTTCTTC
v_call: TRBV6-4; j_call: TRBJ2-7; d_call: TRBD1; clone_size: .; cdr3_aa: CASSTERGPPYEQYF; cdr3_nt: TGTGCCAGTTCGACGGAGAGGGGGCCTCCCTACGAGCAGTACTTC
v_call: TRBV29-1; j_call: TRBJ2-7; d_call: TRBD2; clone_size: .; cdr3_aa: CSVLSGSGYEQYF; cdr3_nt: TGCAGCGTCCTTAGCGGGAGTGGGTACGAGCAGTACTTC
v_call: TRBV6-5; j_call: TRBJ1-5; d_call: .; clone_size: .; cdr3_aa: CASSYSAGDQPQHF; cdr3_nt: TGTGCCAGCAGTTACTCGGCGGGGGATCAGCCCCAGCATTTT
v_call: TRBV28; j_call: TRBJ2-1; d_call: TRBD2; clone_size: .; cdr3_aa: CASRLAGVSSEQFF; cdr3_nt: TGTGCCAGCAGGTTAGCGGGAGTTAGTAGTGAGCAGTTCTTC
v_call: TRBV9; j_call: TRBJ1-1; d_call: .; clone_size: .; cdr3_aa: CASSASRSGPNTEAFF; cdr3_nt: TGTGCCAGCAGCGCCAGTAGGTCAGGCCCGAACACTGAAGCTTTCTTT
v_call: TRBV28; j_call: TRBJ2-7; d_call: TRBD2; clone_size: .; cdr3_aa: CASNRGGKSYEQYF; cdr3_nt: TGTGCCAGCAACCGGGGGGGCAAGTCCTACGAGCAGTACTTC
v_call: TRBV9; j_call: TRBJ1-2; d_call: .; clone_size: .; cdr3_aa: CASSARNYGYTF; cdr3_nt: TGTGCCAGCAGCGCGAGGAACTATGGCTACACCTTC
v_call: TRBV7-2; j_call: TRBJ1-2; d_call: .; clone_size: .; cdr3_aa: CASSYPDRRGGYTF; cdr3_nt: TGTGCCAGCAGCTACCCTGACAGGCGAGGAGGCTACACCTTC
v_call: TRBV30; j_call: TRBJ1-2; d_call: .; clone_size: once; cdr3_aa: CAWLHSFYGYTF; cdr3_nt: TGTGCCTGGCTACACAGTTTCTATGGCTACACCTTC
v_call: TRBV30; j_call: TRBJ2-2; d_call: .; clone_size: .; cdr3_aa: CAWARGNTGELFF; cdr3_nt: TGTGCCTGGGCCAGGGGGAACACCGGGGAGCTGTTTTTT
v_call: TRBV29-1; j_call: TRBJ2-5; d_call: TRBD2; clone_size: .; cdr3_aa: CSVEVSLAGAMLWTQYF; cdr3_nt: TGCAGCGTTGAAGTGTCACTAGCGGGAGCCATGCTATGGACCCAGTACTTC
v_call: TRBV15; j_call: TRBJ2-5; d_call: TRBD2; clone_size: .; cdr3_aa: CATRASGRQETQYF; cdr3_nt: TGTGCCACCAGGGCTAGCGGGAGACAAGAGACCCAGTACTTC
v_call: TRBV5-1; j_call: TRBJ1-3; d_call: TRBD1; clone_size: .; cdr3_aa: CASSFGQASSGNTIYF; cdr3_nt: TGCGCCAGCAGCTTTGGACAGGCCTCCTCTGGAAACACCATATATTTT
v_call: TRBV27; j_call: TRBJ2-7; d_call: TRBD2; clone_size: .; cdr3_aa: CASGGGGRYEQYF; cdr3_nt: TGTGCCAGCGGGGGGGGCGGGAGGTACGAGCAGTACTTC
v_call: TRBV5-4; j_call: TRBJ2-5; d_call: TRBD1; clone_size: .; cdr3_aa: CASTPKGGGETQYF; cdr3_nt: TGTGCCAGCACCCCCAAAGGGGGCGGGGAGACCCAGTACTTC
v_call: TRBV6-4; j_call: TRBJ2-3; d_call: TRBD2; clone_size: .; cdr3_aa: CASSELARTDTQYF; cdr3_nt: TGTGCCAGCAGTGAACTAGCGCGCACAGATACGCAGTATTTT
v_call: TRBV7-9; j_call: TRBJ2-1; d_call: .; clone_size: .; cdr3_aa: CASSLDTNYNEQFF; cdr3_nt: TGTGCCAGCAGCTTAGATACTAACTACAATGAGCAGTTCTTC
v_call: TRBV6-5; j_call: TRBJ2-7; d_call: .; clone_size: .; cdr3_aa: CASRQGFTYEQYF; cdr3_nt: TGTGCCAGCAGGCAGGGTTTTACCTACGAGCAGTACTTC
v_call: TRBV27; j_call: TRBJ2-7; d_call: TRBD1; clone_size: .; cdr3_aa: CASSLGDRYEQYF; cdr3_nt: TGTGCCAGCAGTTTAGGGGACAGGTACGAGCAGTACTTC
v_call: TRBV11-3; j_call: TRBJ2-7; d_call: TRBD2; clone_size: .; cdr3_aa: CASRPGLAGSYEQYF; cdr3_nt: TGTGCCAGCAGACCGGGACTAGCGGGATCCTACGAGCAGTACTTC
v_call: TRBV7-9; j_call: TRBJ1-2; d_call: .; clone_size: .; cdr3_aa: CASSLPSLLGYTF; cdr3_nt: TGTGCCAGCAGCTTACCGAGCCTCCTTGGCTACACCTTC
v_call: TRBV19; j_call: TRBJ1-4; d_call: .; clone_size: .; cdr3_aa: CASNGGMLYEKLFF; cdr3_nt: TGTGCCAGTAACGGGGGGATGCTTTACGAAAAACTGTTTTTT